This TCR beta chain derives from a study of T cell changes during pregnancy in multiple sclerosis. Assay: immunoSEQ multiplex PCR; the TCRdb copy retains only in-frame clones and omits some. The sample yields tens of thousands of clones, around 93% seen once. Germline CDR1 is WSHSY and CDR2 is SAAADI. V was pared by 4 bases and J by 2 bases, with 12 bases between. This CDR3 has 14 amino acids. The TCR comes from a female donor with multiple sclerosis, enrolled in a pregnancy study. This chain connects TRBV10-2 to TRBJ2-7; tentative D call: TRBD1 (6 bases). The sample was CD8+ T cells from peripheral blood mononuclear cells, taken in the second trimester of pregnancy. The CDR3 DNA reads TGCGCCAGCAGTGGTACAGGGCCCACCTACGAGCAGTACTTC. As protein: CASSGTGPTYEQYF.